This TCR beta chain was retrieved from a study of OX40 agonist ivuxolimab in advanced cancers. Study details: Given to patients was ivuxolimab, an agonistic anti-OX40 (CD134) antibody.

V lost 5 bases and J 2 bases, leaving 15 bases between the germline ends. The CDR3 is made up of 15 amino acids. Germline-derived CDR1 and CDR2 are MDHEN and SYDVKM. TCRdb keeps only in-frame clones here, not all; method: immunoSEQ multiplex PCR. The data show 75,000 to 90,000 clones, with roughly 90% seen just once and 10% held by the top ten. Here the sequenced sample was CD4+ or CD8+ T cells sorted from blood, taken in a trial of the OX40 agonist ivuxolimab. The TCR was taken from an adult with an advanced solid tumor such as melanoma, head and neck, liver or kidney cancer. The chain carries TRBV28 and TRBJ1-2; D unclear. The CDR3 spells CASSPGYNRNYGYTF. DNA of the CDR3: TGTGCCAGCAGTCCGGGATACAACCGGAACTATGGCTACACCTTC.